This T cell receptor beta chain was recovered during a study of post-analysis software for immune sequencing data. Included in the TCR beta cDNA libraries were unique molecular identifiers. A single record per CDR3 protein comes from TCRdb applying MiXCR to the PCR reads. Here the sample spans about 400,000 distinct CDR3 sequences, less than 40% being singletons. CDR3 length equals 15 residues. Trimming cost V 3 bases and J 8 bases, with 17 bases left between them. Concerning this clonotype: Antigen specificity is unknown.

Study-level results: In patients, a few TRBV segments were more frequent than in controls, with TRBV5-6, TRBV5-1 and TRBV20-1 among them.

The source is a girl under 18 with multiple sclerosis. Sequenced input: blood. The rearrangement joins TRBV12-3 or TRBV12-4 to TRBJ2-1, with D hard to call. The CDR3 DNA reads as TGTGCCAGCAGTTTGGAAAGGAGACTTTTGTATGAGCAGTTCTTC. Amino acids: CASSLERRLLYEQFF.